The 29 T cell receptor beta chains given below trace back to one sample, sequenced in a study of blood T cell repertoires in COVID-19 (dated by TCRdb to the early 2020s). Library preparation employed the immunoSEQ multiplex PCR assay. Imported from immuneACCESS, the table was reduced by TCRdb to in-frame sequences with V and J called. These copies leave out some clones; in studies compared against another copy, an unresolved V gene accounts for under half, and the cause of the remainder is not known. For this sample the table gives a few hundred thousand clones, of which 80% to 85% were detected only once. The top ten clones comprise 15% to 19% of the sample. Material for sequencing was peripheral blood. The receptors derive from a person between 65 and 79 years old with COVID-19, enrolled during active disease.

The V call is TRBV27, the J call TRBJ2-3; 15 positions agree with TRBD2. The trim removed 5 bases at V and 9 bases at J, leaving 3 bases unmatched. The germline V gene has CDR1 MNHEY and CDR2 SMNVEV (reference sequence). The CDR3 is 14 residues long. CDR3 loop: CASSPGTSGRTQYF. The CDR3 DNA reads TGTGCCAGCAGTCCTGGGACTAGCGGGAGGACGCAGTATTTT.

This chain connects TRBV7-2 to TRBJ1-6, with unresolved D. CDR1 is SGHTA, CDR2 FQGNSA, per germline. The CDR3 sequence is 15 residues long. Trimming took off 1 base at V and 7 bases at J, with 11 bases between the two ends. This chain's CDR3 is CASSLEVSWNSPLHF. The CDR3 bases are TGTGCCAGCAGCTTAGAAGTCAGTTGGAATTCACCCCTCCACTTT. Looking up the rest from reference TRBV7-2 and TRBJ1-6 gives the full variable domain: GAGVSQSPSNKVTEKGKDVELRCDPISGHTALYWYRQSLGQGLEFLIYFQGNSAPDKSGLPSDRFSAERTGGSVSTLTIQRTQQEDSAVYLCASSLEVSWNSPLHFGNGTRLTVT.

This clone appeared a single time. The junction departs from the called germline gene at one end, perhaps through a read error. The CDR3 loop reads CASTYSGAVRGSPLHF. The CDR3 DNA is TGTGCCAGCACTTACTCCGGTGCGGTCCGGGGATCACCCCTCCACTTT. V and J are TRBV6-2 or TRBV6-3 and TRBJ1-6; D unclear. Per the germline V gene, CDR1 is MNHEY and CDR2 is SVGEGT. CDR3 length: 16 residues.

The chain carries TRBV4-1 and TRBJ1-2; the match to TRBD1 covers 7 bases. The J segment lost 0 bases and the V segment lost 3 bases, leaving 1 base of the junction unmatched. Germline V gives CDR1 MGHRA, CDR2 YSYEKL. The CDR3 consists of 14 residues. CDR3 protein: CASSQGTANYGYTF. CDR3 in DNA: TGCGCCAGCAGCCAGGGGACAGCTAACTATGGCTACACCTTC.

The V call is TRBV18, the J call TRBJ2-3; TRBD1 agrees at 10 bases. Germline values: CDR1 KGHSH, CDR2 LQKENI. V shed 8 bases and J 1 base; nucleotides not matched to a gene: 3. The CDR3 is made up of 14 amino acids. CDR3 protein: CASKGTGGTDTQYF. The CDR3 coding sequence is TGTGCCAGCAAAGGGACAGGGGGCACAGATACGCAGTATTTT.

The CDR3 sequence is CASSLEDQGNQPQHF. As DNA, the CDR3 is TGTGCCAGCAGCTTAGAAGACCAGGGGAATCAGCCCCAGCATTTT. The chain uses TRBV7-2 and TRBJ1-5; weak D call: TRBD1 (6 bases). With 1 base removed from V and 4 bases from J, the gap between germline ends came to 11 bases. Germline CDR1 reads SGHTA; CDR2 reads FQGNSA. This CDR3 region has 15 residues.

J is TRBJ2-7 and V is TRBV2, with TRBD1 as a possible D gene (6 bases). The V and J ends lost 5 bases and 9 bases respectively, with 20 bases between them. CDR1 SNHLY and CDR2 FYNNEI come from the germline V gene. The CDR3 loop spans 14 amino acids. CDR3 protein: CASSLTGTQSWQYF. CDR3 in DNA: TGTGCCAGCAGTTTAACAGGGACCCAATCTTGGCAGTACTTC.

The genes are TRBV4-2 and TRBJ2-3; no definite D call. Trimming took off 0 bases at V and 1 base at J, with 5 bases between the two ends. CDR1 and CDR2 from the germline V gene are LGHNA and YNFKEQ. CDR3 length: 14 residues. This CDR3 is CASSQDRGTDTQYF. As DNA, the CDR3 is TGTGCCAGCAGCCAAGATCGAGGCACAGATACGCAGTATTTT.

The chain combines TRBV9 with TRBJ1-1, with a possible D match to TRBD1 (6 bases). V gave up 7 bases and J gave up 2 bases, with 12 bases separating them. The CDR3 consists of 13 residues. From germline, CDR1 is SGDLS and CDR2 YYNGEE. The CDR3 reads CASSQQGNTEAFF. The DNA of the CDR3 is TGTGCCAGCTCCCAACAGGGTAACACTGAAGCTTTCTTT.

The J gene is TRBJ2-7, the V gene TRBV6-6, with 11 bases identical to TRBD1. Losses at the gene ends were 5 bases for V and 6 bases for J; bases not matched to a gene: 6. Germline CDR1 MNHNY, CDR2 SVGAGI (reference sequence). The CDR3 sequence is 14 residues long. CDR3 sequence (DNA): TGTGCCAGCAGTCAGGGACAGGGGGTCGGCGAGCAGTACTTC. It codes for CASSQGQGVGEQYF.

This chain links TRBV28 with TRBJ1-5; possible D gene TRBD1, 6 bases. Trimming pared 3 bases from V and 2 bases from J, leaving 11 bases between. The CDR3 runs to 15 residues. Germline values: CDR1 MDHEN, CDR2 SYDVKM. CDR3 sequence: CASSFGSGGNQPQHF. In nucleotides, the CDR3 is TGTGCCAGCAGTTTTGGGTCAGGGGGCAATCAGCCCCAGCATTTT.

V usage is TRBV28 and J usage is TRBJ1-2; TRBD1 might be the D (6 bases). The CDR3 is 14 residues long. Germline loops: CDR1 MDHEN, CDR2 SYDVKM. Trimming shortened V by 9 bases and J by 0 bases, and 14 bases separated the two germline ends. The CDR3 loop reads CASFQGLPNYGYTF. In nucleotides, the CDR3 is TGTGCCAGTTTCCAGGGGCTACCTAACTATGGCTACACCTTC.

The V and J genes are TRBV3-1 (or the pseudogene TRBV3-2) and TRBJ1-1, with D perhaps TRBD1 (5 bases). V dropped 8 bases and J dropped 4 bases, with 17 bases sitting between them. Germline V lookup: CDR1 LGHDT, CDR2 YNNKEL (reference sequence). CDR3 length equals 14 residues. Written as DNA, the CDR3 is TGTGCCAGCCTGGATGGGGGGAGTCCCACTGAAGCTTTCTTT. This sequence encodes CASLDGGSPTEAFF.

This clone was observed at least ten times. V and J are TRBV27 and TRBJ2-7, with 9 bases that match TRBD1. The ends lost 9 bases at V and 3 bases at J; junction bases unmatched: 12. The CDR3 totals 15 residues. Per germline, CDR1 MNHEY and CDR2 SMNVEV (reference sequence). The CDR3 is CASSLGQGRNYEQYF. For the CDR3, the DNA is TGTGCCAGTTCCCTTGGACAGGGGAGGAACTACGAGCAGTACTTC.

The CDR3 bases are TGTGCCAGCACTCAGGGGCTGTGGACTGAAGCTTTCTTT. As protein: CASTQGLWTEAFF. The chain employs TRBV25-1 and TRBJ1-1; the D gene is possibly TRBD1 (6 bases). The V and J ends lost 7 bases and 5 bases respectively, with 14 bases between them. In germline, CDR1 is MGHDK, CDR2 SYGVNS. CDR3 size: 13 residues.

The chain joins TRBV2 to TRBJ1-2; D gene unclear. The CDR3 contains 14 residues. In germline, CDR1 is SNHLY, CDR2 FYNNEI. V was pared by 8 bases and J by 8 bases, with 21 bases between. CDR3 in DNA: TGTGCCAGCCGAGAGACATCAACCTACATCGGCTACACCTTC. Its protein is CASRETSTYIGYTF.

The genes are TRBV7-8 and TRBJ1-6, with 7 positions matching TRBD1. Germline CDR1 and CDR2: SGHVS and FQNEAQ. This CDR3 has 15 residues. The V and J ends lost 5 bases and 7 bases, in that order; junction bases with no gene match: 8. CDR3 in amino acids: CASSPVGTVNSPLHF. CDR3 nucleotide sequence: TGTGCCAGCAGCCCAGTCGGGACAGTCAATTCACCCCTCCACTTT.

This clone was picked up a small number of times. J is TRBJ2-1 and V is TRBV28, with 9 bases lining up with TRBD2. This CDR3 contains 15 residues. J gave up 5 bases and V 5 bases, and 7 bases lay outside the gene matches. The germline V gene encodes CDR1 MDHEN and CDR2 SYDVKM. The CDR3 nucleotides are TGTGCCAGCAGTAAGACTAGCGGACAGGACAATGAGCAGTTCTTC. Translated: CASSKTSGQDNEQFF.

This chain links TRBV28 with TRBJ2-7; D is unclear. V dropped 4 bases and J dropped 5 bases, with 6 bases sitting between them. This CDR3 is built from 11 residues. The germline gives CDR1 MDHEN, CDR2 SYDVKM. The CDR3 DNA sequence: TGTGCCAGCAGTTCGCCAGACGAGCAGTACTTC. Translated: CASSSPDEQYF.

V usage is TRBV6-4 and J usage is TRBJ2-1, with 10 bases matching TRBD2. This CDR3 spans 17 amino acids. Germline assignment: CDR1 MRHNA and CDR2 SNTAGT. Germline trimming cut 2 bases from V and 2 bases from J; bases unmatched to any gene: 6. In DNA, the CDR3 is TGTGCCAGCAGTGACGAGGGACTAGCGTTTCCCTACAATGAGCAGTTCTTC. This codes for CASSDEGLAFPYNEQFF.

Only a few counts were recorded for this clone. The V gene is TRBV6-5, the J gene TRBJ1-2, with D possibly being TRBD1 (5 bases). Trimming removed 8 bases at V and 8 bases at J, with 18 bases between. The CDR3 loop spans 13 amino acids. Germline loops: CDR1 MNHEY, CDR2 SVGAGI. CDR3 region: CASRLGGLEGYTF. DNA of the CDR3: TGTGCCAGCCGCCTGGGGGGGTTAGAGGGCTACACCTTC.

V is TRBV30 and J is TRBJ1-5; tentatively, D is TRBD1 (6 bases). The CDR3 loop spans 15 amino acids. The germline CDR1 and CDR2 sequences are GTSNPN and SVGIG (reference sequence). Deletions cut 5 bases from V and 0 bases from J, with 14 bases between. Here the CDR3 DNA reads TGTGCCTGGTCTCGGGGGGCTAATAGCAATCAGCCCCAGCATTTT. Protein sequence: CAWSRGANSNQPQHF.

The genes are TRBV5-1 and TRBJ1-6; TRBD1 agrees at 8 bases. J lost 6 bases, V lost 4 bases, and 3 bases had no gene match. The CDR3 totals 14 residues. Germline CDR1 SGHRS, CDR2 YFSETQ. This CDR3 reads CASSPDRVNSPLHF. The CDR3 DNA reads as TGCGCCAGCAGCCCGGACAGGGTTAATTCACCCCTCCACTTT.

This chain connects TRBV6-2 or TRBV6-3 to TRBJ2-1; weak D call: TRBD2 (5 bases). This CDR3 is built from 16 residues. The V end lost 6 bases, the J end lost 5 bases, and 20 bases lay between the germline ends. The germline V gene encodes CDR1 MNHEY and CDR2 SVGEGT. The chain's CDR3 is CASSLPLDRTDNEQFF. The CDR3 DNA reads as TGTGCCAGCAGCCTGCCACTAGATCGGACCGACAATGAGCAGTTCTTC.

A single count supports this clone. The chain links TRBV5-4 to TRBJ2-7, with D possibly matching TRBD2 (6 bases). The CDR3 is 15 residues long. The V and J ends lost 3 bases and 3 bases respectively, with 16 bases between them. The germline V gene has CDR1 SGHNT and CDR2 YYREEE (reference sequence). This CDR3 reads CASSSAQSDYYEQYF. CDR3 sequence (DNA): TGTGCCAGCAGCTCTGCTCAATCGGACTACTACGAGCAGTACTTC.

The genes are TRBV18 and TRBJ1-4, with 9 nucleotides matching TRBD1. Germline loops: CDR1 KGHSH, CDR2 LQKENI. Trimming cost V 6 bases and J 6 bases; bases outside gene matches: 8. The CDR3 consists of 15 residues. DNA for the CDR3: TGTGCCAGCTCGCCGGACAGGGGTTCGGATGAAAAACTGTTTTTT. Its protein product is CASSPDRGSDEKLFF.

This clone was observed a single time. The V and J genes are TRBV6-5 and TRBJ2-1, with D perhaps TRBD2 (7 bases). This CDR3 is 15 amino acids long. CDR1 and CDR2 from the germline V gene are MNHEY and SVGAGI. With 10 bases removed from V and 10 bases from J, the gap between germline ends came to 26 bases. The CDR3 protein is CATRGGGGALGEQFF. CDR3 bases: TGTGCCACCAGGGGTGGGGGAGGGGCCCTCGGGGAGCAGTTCTTC.

A remark on this clone: Within the sample, other DNA sequences also encode this same CDR3. The chain employs TRBV13 and TRBJ1-1; TRBD1 matches at 7 bases. CDR3 size: 14 residues. J gave up 0 bases and V 5 bases, and 3 bases lay outside the gene matches. Per germline, CDR1 PRHDT and CDR2 FYEKMQ (reference sequence). The CDR3 loop is CASSLGQLNTEAFF. The CDR3 DNA reads TGTGCCAGCAGCCTGGGACAGCTGAACACTGAAGCTTTCTTT.

The chain uses TRBV4-3 and TRBJ1-4, with TRBD1 matching 7 bases. The CDR3 extends over 16 amino acids. V lost 2 bases to trimming and J lost 0 bases; unmatched junction nucleotides: 3. Germline CDR1 is LGHNA and CDR2 is YSLEER. CDR3 sequence reads: CASSQIDRATNEKLFF. CDR3 nucleotides: TGCGCCAGCAGCCAAATCGACAGGGCAACTAATGAAAAACTGTTTTTT.